The 10 T cell receptor beta chains below all came from one sample that was sequenced in a study of PD-L1 blockade in urothelial cancer. Here immunoSEQ multiplex PCR was the method, and the copy in TCRdb shows in-frame clones only, minus some. The sample has around 45,000 clones, more than 75% seen once. This specimen was PBMCs, taken around atezolizumab (anti-PD-L1) treatment. The receptors were gathered from a woman in her sixties with urothelial cancer.

The gene calls are TRBV5-1 and TRBJ2-7; 14 nucleotides line up with TRBD2. V shed 4 bases, J shed 2 bases, and the junction held 5 bases outside the gene matches. In germline, CDR1 is SGHRS, CDR2 YFSETQ. CDR3 size: 16 residues. CDR3 residues: CASSPGLAGAAYEQYF. Written as DNA, the CDR3 is TGCGCCAGCAGCCCGGGACTAGCGGGGGCCGCCTACGAGCAGTACTTC.

This sequence joins TRBV2 and TRBJ1-4; 8 bases are a match to TRBD1. The ends lost 8 bases at V and 8 bases at J; junction bases unmatched: 7. The CDR3 contains 13 residues. Germline lookup yields CDR1 SNHLY and CDR2 FYNNEI. The CDR3 nucleotides are TGTGCCAGCGTAGGACAGGGAGGGGAAAAACTGTTTTTT. Translated, it gives CASVGQGGEKLFF. The variable domain in full, with the rest retrieved from reference TRBV2 and TRBJ1-4, is EPEVTQTPSHQVTQMGQEVILRCVPISNHLYFYWYRQILGQKVEFLVSFYNNEISEKSEIFDDQFSVERPDGSNFTLKIRSTKLEDSAMYFCASVGQGGEKLFFGSGTQLSVL.

The chain joins TRBV25-1 to TRBJ1-1; no clear D gene. V was trimmed by 7 bases and J by 1 base, leaving 13 bases between them. CDR3 size: 14 residues. Germline-derived CDR1 and CDR2 are MGHDK and SYGVNS. The CDR3 loop reads CASTLGPGNTEAFF. Here the CDR3 DNA reads TGTGCCAGCACTTTGGGTCCGGGGAACACTGAAGCTTTCTTT.

The V call is TRBV19, the J call TRBJ2-5; TRBD2 agrees at 10 bases. The CDR3 has 15 residues. Germline CDR1 LNHDA, CDR2 SQIVND (reference sequence). The trim removed 3 bases at V and 5 bases at J, leaving 6 bases unmatched. In DNA, the CDR3 is TGTGCCAGTAGTATGCAGCGGGGGGGCCTCGAGACCCAGTACTTC. Protein sequence: CASSMQRGGLETQYF.

V and J are TRBV4-3 and TRBJ1-2; the D gene is possibly TRBD1 (6 bases). The V gene lost 0 bases and the J gene lost 0 bases, with 14 bases spanning the gap. Germline CDR1 LGHNA, CDR2 YSLEER. This CDR3 comprises 17 residues. This CDR3 reads CASSQDDRTASNYGYTF. The CDR3 DNA sequence: TGCGCCAGCAGCCAAGATGACCGGACAGCCTCTAACTATGGCTACACCTTC.

V is TRBV7-2 and J is TRBJ2-3, with D unclear. Germline V gene sequence: CDR1 SGHTA, CDR2 FQGNSA. The CDR3 length is 15 residues. Trimming took off 7 bases at V and 0 bases at J, with 14 bases between the two ends. The CDR3 reads CASTEFLASTDTQYF. The CDR3 DNA reads as TGTGCCAGCACGGAGTTCTTAGCTAGCACAGATACGCAGTATTTT.

The chain combines TRBV2 with TRBJ2-1; 11 bases align to TRBD1. The V and J ends lost 4 bases and 10 bases, in that order; junction bases with no gene match: 12. The V gene's germline CDR1 is SNHLY and CDR2 FYNNEI. The CDR3 contains 16 residues. The CDR3 sequence: CASSGTPGQGEEEQFF. CDR3 nucleotides: TGTGCCAGCAGTGGGACGCCGGGACAGGGGGAAGAGGAGCAGTTCTTC.

This chain links TRBV7-8 with TRBJ2-5; TRBD2 might be the D (6 bases). V dropped 5 bases and J dropped 2 bases, with 9 bases sitting between them. CDR1 is SGHVS, CDR2 FQNEAQ, per germline. The CDR3 runs 13 residues. The CDR3 nucleotides read TGTGCCAGCAGCCCCGGACTACAAGAGACCCAGTACTTC. Residues: CASSPGLQETQYF.

This clone was seen once. J is TRBJ1-1 and V is TRBV7-2; D is perhaps TRBD1 (5 bases). CDR3 length: 16 residues. Trimming stripped 5 bases from V and 2 bases from J, with 18 bases between. Germline-derived CDR1 and CDR2 are SGHTA and FQGNSA. This chain's CDR3 is CASSVQGGALNTEAFF. As DNA, the CDR3 is TGTGCCAGCAGCGTCCAGGGAGGCGCGCTTAACACTGAAGCTTTCTTT.

V and J are TRBV5-1 and TRBJ2-6; 10 nucleotides line up with TRBD1. From germline, CDR1 is SGHRS and CDR2 YFSETQ. This CDR3 region has 18 residues. Trimming removed 6 bases from V and 0 bases from J; junction bases left unmatched: 9. CDR3 DNA sequence: TGCGCCAGCACTGTCGAGACAGGGGGCGCCTCTGGGGCCAACGTCCTGACTTTC. Encoded protein: CASTVETGGASGANVLTF.